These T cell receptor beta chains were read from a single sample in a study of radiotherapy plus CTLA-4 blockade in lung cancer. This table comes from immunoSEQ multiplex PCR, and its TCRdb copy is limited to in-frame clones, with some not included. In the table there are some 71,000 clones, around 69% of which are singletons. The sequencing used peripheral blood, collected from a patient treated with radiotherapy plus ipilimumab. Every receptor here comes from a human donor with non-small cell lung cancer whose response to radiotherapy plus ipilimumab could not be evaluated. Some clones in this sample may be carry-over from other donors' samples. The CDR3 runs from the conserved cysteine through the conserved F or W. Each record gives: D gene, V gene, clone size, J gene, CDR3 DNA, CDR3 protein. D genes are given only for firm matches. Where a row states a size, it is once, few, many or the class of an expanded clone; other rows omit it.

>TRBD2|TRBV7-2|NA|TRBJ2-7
TGTGCCAGCAGCTCACGACTGAGCGGGGACTACGAGCAGTACTTC
CASSSRLSGDYEQYF
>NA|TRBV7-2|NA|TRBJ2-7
TGTGCCAGCAGCGACAGATACGAGCAGTACTTC
CASSDRYEQYF
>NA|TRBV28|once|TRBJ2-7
TGTGCCAGCAGTTTTCTCTCTCGACGTAACAGCAGAACCTACGAGCAGTACTTC
CASSFLSRRNSRTYEQYF
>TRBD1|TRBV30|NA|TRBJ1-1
TGTGCCTGGAGTCCGGGACAGGGAAGGAGGAACACTGAAGCTTTCTTT
CAWSPGQGRRNTEAFF
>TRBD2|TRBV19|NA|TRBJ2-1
TGTGCCAGTAGTGCCCCCAAGCGGGGGGGCTTTGAGCAGTTCTTC
CASSAPKRGGFEQFF
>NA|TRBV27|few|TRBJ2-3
TGTGCCAGCAGTCTTGGGGCCTACGCTACGCAGTATTTT
CASSLGAYATQYF
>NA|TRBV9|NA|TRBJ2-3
TGTGCCAGCAGCGTAGCGGGATGGACAGATACGCAGTATTTT
CASSVAGWTDTQYF
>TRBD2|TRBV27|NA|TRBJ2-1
TGTGCCAGCAGTTTCGGGAGGGTATGGGATGAGCAGTTCTTC
CASSFGRVWDEQFF
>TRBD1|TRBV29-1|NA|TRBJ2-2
TGCAGCGTTGAATGGAGGGGACAGGGAGCCACCGGGGAGCTGTTTTTT
CSVEWRGQGATGELFF
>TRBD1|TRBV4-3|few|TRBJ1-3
TGCGCCAGCAGCCAAGCCCGACAGGGGGCTATGATAAACACCATATATTTT
CASSQARQGAMINTIYF
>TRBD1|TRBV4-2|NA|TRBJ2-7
TGTGCCAGCAGCCAAGTCGGGACAGGAGATCAGTACTTC
CASSQVGTGDQYF
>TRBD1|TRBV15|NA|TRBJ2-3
TGTGCCACCAGGGGGCAGGGGGCAACAGATACGCAGTATTTT
CATRGQGATDTQYF
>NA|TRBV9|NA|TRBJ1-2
TGTGCCAGCAGCGTAGAGTGGCAGGGGAATGGCTACACCTTC
CASSVEWQGNGYTF
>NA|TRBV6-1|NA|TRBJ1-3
TGTGCCAGCAGTCGGGACTTCAGCTCTGGAAACACCATATATTTT
CASSRDFSSGNTIYF
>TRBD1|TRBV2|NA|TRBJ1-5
TGTGCCAGCAGAGGGGGCGGTAGCAATCAGCCCCAGCATTTT
CASRGGGSNQPQHF
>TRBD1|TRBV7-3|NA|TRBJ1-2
TGTGCCAGCAGCTCCCGGACAGGGGAGGGCTACACCTTC
CASSSRTGEGYTF
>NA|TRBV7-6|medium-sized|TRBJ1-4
TGTGCCAGCAGCTTAGGTGCAGGGACTAATGAAAAACTGTTTTTT
CASSLGAGTNEKLFF
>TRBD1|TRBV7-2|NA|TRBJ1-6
TGTGCCAGCAGCCCGACGGGACAGGGGGTCTCACCCCTCCACTTT
CASSPTGQGVSPLHF
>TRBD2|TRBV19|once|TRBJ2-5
TGTGCCAGTAAAAGGACTAGCGGCCTCCAAGAGACCCAGTACTTC
CASKRTSGLQETQYF
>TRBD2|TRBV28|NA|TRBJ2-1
TGTGCCAGCAGTTCCCCAGGACTAGCGGGGTCTAATGAGCAGTTCTTC
CASSSPGLAGSNEQFF
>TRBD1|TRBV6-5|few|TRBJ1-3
TGTGCCAGCAGACCCGACAGGGGGCGGGGAAACACCATATATTTT
CASRPDRGRGNTIYF
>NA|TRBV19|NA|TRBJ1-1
TGTGCCAGTAACCTCGGGGGAATGAACACTGAAGCTTTCTTT
CASNLGGMNTEAFF
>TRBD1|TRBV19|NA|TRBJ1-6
TGTGCCAGTAGCCCCCGGGACAGGGGTTCACCCCTCCACTTT
CASSPRDRGSPLHF
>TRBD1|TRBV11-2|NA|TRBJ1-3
TGTGCCAGCAGCCCAACAGGGGGAGGAAACACCATATATTTT
CASSPTGGGNTIYF
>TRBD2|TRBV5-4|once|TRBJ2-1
TGTGCCAGCAGCTTGGGCGGGGGGGTCTCCTACAATGAGCAGTTCTTC
CASSLGGGVSYNEQFF
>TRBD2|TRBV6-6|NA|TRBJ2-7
TGTGCCAGCCTCACCACTAGCGGGGGTTTGGAGTACTTC
CASLTTSGGLEYF
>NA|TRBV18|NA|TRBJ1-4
TGTGCCAGCTCCCCGGGAACAACTAATGAAAAACTGTTTTTT
CASSPGTTNEKLFF
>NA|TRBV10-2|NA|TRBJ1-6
TGCGCAAGCACGAACCCAGGCTATAATTCACCCCTCCACTTT
CASTNPGYNSPLHF
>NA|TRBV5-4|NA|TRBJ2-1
TGTGCCAGCAGCCGTTCAAGCGGATACAATGAGCAGTTCTTC
CASSRSSGYNEQFF
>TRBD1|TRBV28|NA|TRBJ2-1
TGTGCCAGCAGTGGCCGGGGGACAGGGTACAATGAGCAGTTCTTC
CASSGRGTGYNEQFF
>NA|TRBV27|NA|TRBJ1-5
TGTGCCAGCAGTTTGTTCTACAGGGATCAGCCCCAGCATTTT
CASSLFYRDQPQHF
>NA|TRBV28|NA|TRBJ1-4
TGTGCCAGCCGTTTGGCAGGGTTGGCTGAAAAACTGTTTTTT
CASRLAGLAEKLFF
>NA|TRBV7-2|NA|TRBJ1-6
TGTGCCAGCAGCTTCGATGCGGCAGGGAATTCACCCCTCCACTTT
CASSFDAAGNSPLHF
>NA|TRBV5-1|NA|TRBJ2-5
TGCGCCAGCAGCGGGGAGACGCAAGAGACCCAGTACTTC
CASSGETQETQYF
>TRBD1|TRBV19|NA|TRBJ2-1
TGTGCCACCCAACCCGGACAGGGGGCGGGAGAGCAGTTCTTC
CATQPGQGAGEQFF
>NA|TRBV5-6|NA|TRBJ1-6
TGTGCCAGCAGCTTAGGGAGGGACCCTCTAAGTTCACCCCTCCACTTT
CASSLGRDPLSSPLHF
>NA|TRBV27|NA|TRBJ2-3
TGTGCCAGCAGTTTATCCCACAGGGATACGCAGTATTTT
CASSLSHRDTQYF
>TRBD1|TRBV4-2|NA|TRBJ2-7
TGTGCCAGCAGGGAAGCGACAGGGTCAGGGTACGAGCAGTACTTC
CASREATGSGYEQYF
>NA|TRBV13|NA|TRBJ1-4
TGTGCCAGCAGACGGGGGGTAACTAATGAAAAACTGTTTTTT
CASRRGVTNEKLFF
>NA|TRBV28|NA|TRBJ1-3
TGTGCCAGCAGTACCCCAGGAGGGGAGGCAAGAAACACCATATATTTT
CASSTPGGEARNTIYF
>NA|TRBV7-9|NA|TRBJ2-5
TGTGCCAGCAGCCTAATCGCTGGGGGGGAGACCCAGTACTTC
CASSLIAGGETQYF
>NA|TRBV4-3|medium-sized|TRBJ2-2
TGCGCCAGCAGCTCACAGCCTCGGGGCACCGGGGAGCTGTTTTTT
CASSSQPRGTGELFF
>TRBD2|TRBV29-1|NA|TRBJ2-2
TGCAGCGTTGACGGGGGGGGCAACACCGGGGAGCTGTTTTTT
CSVDGGGNTGELFF
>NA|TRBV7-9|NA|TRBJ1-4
TGTGCCAGCAGCTTCCTAGGGGGGGGGACAACTAATGAAAAACTGTTTTTT
CASSFLGGGTTNEKLFF
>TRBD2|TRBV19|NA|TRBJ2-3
TGTGCCAGTAGTATTGCTAGCGGACCGTTCACAGATACGCAGTATTTT
CASSIASGPFTDTQYF
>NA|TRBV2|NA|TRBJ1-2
TGTGCCGGGGTCGGACAGCTGGAAACTAACTATGGCTACACCTTC
CAGVGQLETNYGYTF
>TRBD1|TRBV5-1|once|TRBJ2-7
TGCGCCAGCAGCTTTAGCGGACAGGGGGACGGCGAGCAGTACTTC
CASSFSGQGDGEQYF
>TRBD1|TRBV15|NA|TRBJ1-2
TGTGCATCAAAGCCTCGGGACAGCTATACCTATGGCTACACCTTC
CASKPRDSYTYGYTF